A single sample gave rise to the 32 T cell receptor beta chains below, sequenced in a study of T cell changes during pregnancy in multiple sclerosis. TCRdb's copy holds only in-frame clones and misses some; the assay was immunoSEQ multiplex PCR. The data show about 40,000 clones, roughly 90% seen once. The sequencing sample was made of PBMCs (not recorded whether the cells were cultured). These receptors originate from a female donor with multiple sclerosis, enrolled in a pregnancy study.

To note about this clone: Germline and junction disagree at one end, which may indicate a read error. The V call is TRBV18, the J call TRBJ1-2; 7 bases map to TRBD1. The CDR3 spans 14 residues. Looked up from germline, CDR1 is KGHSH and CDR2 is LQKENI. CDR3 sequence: CANSPPGQSYGYTF. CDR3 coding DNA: TGTGCCAACTCACCACCGGGACAGTCCTATGGCTACACCTTC. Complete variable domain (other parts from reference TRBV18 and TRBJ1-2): NAGVMQNPRHLVRRRGQEARLRCSPMKGHSHVYWYRQLPEEGLKFMVYLQKENIIDESGMPKERFSAEFPKEGPSILRIQQVVRGDSAAYFCANSPPGQSYGYTFGSGTRLTVV.

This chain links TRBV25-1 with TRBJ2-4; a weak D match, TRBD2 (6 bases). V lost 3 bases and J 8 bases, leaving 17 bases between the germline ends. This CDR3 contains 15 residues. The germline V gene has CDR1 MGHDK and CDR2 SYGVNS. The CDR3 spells CASSDDGGASDIQYF. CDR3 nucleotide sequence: TGTGCCAGCAGTGATGACGGGGGAGCATCGGACATTCAGTACTTC.

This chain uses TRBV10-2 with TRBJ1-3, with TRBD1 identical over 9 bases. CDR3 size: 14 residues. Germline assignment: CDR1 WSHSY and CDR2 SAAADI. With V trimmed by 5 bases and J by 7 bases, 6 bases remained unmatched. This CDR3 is CASSQPGTGNTIYF. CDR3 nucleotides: TGCGCCAGCAGTCAGCCCGGGACAGGGAACACCATATATTTT.

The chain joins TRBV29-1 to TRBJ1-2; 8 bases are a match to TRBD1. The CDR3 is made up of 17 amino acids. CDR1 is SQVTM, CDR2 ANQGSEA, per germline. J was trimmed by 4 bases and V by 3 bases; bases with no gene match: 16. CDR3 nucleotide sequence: TGCAGCGTTGACCCCCGACAGGGGACAAGGCGTGGCTATGGCTACACCTTC. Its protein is CSVDPRQGTRRGYGYTF.

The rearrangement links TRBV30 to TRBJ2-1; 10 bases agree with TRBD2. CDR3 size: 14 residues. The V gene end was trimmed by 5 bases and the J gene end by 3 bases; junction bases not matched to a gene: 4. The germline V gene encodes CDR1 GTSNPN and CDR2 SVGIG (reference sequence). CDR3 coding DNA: TGTGCCTGGGAGCCTAGCGGGGGCTACAATGAGCAGTTCTTC. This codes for CAWEPSGGYNEQFF.

CDR3 nucleotides: TGTGCCAGCACCGTCGGTGGACTGGAAGGGCAGTACTTC. Residues: CASTVGGLEGQYF. The rearrangement joins TRBV6-5 to TRBJ2-7; TRBD2 might be the D (5 bases). The CDR3 runs 13 residues. With 7 bases removed from V and 9 bases from J, the gap between germline ends came to 19 bases. Germline values: CDR1 MNHEY, CDR2 SVGAGI.

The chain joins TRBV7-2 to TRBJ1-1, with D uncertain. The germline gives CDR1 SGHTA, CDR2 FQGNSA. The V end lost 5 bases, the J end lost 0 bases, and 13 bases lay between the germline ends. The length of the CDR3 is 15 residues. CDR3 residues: CASSPRLGMNTEAFF. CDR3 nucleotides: TGTGCCAGCAGCCCCAGACTTGGTATGAACACTGAAGCTTTCTTT.

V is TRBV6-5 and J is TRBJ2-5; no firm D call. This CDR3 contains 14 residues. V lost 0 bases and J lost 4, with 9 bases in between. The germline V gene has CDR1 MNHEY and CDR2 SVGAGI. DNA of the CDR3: TGTGCCAGCAGTTACTCGTCAGTGGGAGAGACCCAGTACTTC. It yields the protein CASSYSSVGETQYF.

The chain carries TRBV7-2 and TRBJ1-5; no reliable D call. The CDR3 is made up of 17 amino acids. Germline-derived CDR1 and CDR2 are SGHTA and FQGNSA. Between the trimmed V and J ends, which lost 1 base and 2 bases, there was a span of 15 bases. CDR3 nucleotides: TGTGCCAGCAGCTTAGGGGCCCTTCTGGGAGGCAATCAGCCCCAGCATTTT. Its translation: CASSLGALLGGNQPQHF.

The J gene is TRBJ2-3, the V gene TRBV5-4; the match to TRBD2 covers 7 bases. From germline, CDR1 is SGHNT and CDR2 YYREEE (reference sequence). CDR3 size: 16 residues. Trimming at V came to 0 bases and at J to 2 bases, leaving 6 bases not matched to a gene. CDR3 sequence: CASSLGLGTNTDTQYF. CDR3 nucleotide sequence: TGTGCCAGCAGCTTGGGCCTAGGGACTAACACAGATACGCAGTATTTT.

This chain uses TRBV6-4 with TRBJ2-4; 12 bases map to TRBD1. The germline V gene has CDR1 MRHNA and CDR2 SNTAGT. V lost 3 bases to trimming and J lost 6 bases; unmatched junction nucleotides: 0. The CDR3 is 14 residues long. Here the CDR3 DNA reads TGTGCCAGCAGTGAGGGACAGGGGGCAAACATTCAGTACTTC. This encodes CASSEGQGANIQYF.

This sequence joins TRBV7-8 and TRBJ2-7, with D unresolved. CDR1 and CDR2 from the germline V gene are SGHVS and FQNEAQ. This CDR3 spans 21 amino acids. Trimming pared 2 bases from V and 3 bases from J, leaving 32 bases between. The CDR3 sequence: CASSLLTPPPNEISYLYEQYF. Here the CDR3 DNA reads TGTGCCAGCAGCTTATTAACGCCTCCACCCAATGAAATTAGTTATCTCTACGAGCAGTACTTC.

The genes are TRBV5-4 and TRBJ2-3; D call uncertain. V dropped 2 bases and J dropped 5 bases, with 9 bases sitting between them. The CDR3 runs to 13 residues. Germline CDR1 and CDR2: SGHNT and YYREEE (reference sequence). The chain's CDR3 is CASSFRYGDTQYF. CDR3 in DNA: TGTGCCAGCAGCTTTAGATACGGAGATACGCAGTATTTT.

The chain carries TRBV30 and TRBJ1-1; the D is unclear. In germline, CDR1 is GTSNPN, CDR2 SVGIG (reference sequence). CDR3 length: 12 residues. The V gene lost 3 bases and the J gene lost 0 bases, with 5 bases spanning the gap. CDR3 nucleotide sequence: TGTGCCTGGAGGGATATGAACACTGAAGCTTTCTTT. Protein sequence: CAWRDMNTEAFF.

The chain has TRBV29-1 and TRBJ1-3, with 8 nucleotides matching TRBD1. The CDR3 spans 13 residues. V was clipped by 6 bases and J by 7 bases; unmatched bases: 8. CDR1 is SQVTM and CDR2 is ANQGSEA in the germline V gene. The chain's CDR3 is CSVGDQGANTIYF. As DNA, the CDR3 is TGCAGCGTCGGGGATCAGGGGGCGAACACCATATATTTT.

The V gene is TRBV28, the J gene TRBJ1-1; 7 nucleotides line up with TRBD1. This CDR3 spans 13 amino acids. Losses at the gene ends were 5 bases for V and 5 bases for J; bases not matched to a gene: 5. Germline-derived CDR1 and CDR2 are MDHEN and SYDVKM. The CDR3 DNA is TGTGCCAGCAGTCCACCGGACAGGACTGAAGCTTTCTTT. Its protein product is CASSPPDRTEAFF.

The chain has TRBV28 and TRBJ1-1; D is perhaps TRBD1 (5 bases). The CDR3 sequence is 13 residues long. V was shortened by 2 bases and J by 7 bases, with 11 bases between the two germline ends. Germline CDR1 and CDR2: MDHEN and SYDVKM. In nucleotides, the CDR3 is TGTGCCAGCAGTTTAAATAGGGGAGGTGAAGCTTTCTTT. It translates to CASSLNRGGEAFF. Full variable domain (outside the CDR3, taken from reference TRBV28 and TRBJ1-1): DVKVTQSSRYLVKRTGEKVFLECVQDMDHENMFWYRQDPGLGLRLIYFSYDVKMKEKGDIPEGYSVSREKKERFSLILESASTNQTSMYLCASSLNRGGEAFFGQGTRLTVV.

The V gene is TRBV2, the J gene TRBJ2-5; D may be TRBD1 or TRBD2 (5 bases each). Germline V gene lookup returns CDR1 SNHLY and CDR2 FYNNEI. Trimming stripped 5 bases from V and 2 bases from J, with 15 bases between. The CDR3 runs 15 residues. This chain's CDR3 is CASSSEGPGQETQYF. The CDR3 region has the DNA TGTGCCAGCAGTTCCGAGGGCCCAGGGCAAGAGACCCAGTACTTC.

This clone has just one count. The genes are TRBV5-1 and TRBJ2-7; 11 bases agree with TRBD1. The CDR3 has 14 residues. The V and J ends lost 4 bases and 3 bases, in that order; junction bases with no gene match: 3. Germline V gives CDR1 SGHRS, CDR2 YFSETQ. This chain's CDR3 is CASSEGQGGYEQYF. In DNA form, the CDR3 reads TGCGCCAGCAGCGAGGGACAGGGGGGCTACGAGCAGTACTTC.

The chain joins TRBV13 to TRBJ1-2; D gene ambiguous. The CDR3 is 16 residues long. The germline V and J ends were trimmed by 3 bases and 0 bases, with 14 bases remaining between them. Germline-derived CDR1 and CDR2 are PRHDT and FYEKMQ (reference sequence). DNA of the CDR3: TGTGCCAGCAGCTTCTACTCGGCCGACGCTAACTATGGCTACACCTTC. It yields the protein CASSFYSADANYGYTF.

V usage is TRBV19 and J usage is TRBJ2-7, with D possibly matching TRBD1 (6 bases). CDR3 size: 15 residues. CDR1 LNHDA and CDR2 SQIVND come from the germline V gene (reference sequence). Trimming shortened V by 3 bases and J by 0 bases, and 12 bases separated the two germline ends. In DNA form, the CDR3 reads TGTGCCAGTAGTATCCACAGGGATACCTCCTACGAGCAGTACTTC. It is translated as CASSIHRDTSYEQYF.

This CDR3 is CASGGTTYEQYF. The CDR3 DNA is TGTGCCAGCGGCGGGACAACCTACGAGCAGTACTTC. The V call is TRBV6-5, the J call TRBJ2-7; the D gene could be TRBD1 or TRBD2 (6 bases each). Looked up from germline, CDR1 is MNHEY and CDR2 is SVGAGI. This CDR3 region has 12 residues. Trimming removed 8 bases from V and 2 bases from J, with 10 bases in between.

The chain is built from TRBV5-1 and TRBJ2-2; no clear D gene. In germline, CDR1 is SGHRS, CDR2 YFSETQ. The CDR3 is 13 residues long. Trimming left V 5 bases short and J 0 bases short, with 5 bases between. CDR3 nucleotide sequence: TGCGCCAGCAGACTACCGAACACCGGGGAGCTGTTTTTT. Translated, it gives CASRLPNTGELFF.

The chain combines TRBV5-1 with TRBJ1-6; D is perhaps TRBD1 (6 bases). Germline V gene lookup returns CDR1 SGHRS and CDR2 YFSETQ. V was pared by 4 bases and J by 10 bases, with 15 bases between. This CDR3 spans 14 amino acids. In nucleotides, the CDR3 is TGCGCCAGCAGCCCGGGGGCGACGAAATCACCCCTCCACTTT. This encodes CASSPGATKSPLHF.

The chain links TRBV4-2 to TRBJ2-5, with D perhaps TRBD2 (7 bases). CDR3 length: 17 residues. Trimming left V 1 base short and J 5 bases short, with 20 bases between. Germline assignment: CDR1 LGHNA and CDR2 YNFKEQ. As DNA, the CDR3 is TGTGCCAGCAGCCAAGTTTTTACTAGCGAAAGGGGGGAGACCCAGTACTTC. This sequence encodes CASSQVFTSERGETQYF.

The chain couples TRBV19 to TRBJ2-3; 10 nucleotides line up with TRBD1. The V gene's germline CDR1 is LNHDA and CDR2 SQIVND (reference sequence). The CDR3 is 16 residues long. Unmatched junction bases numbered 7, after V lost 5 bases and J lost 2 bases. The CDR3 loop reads CASSSGTGADTDTQYF. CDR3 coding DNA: TGTGCCAGTAGTTCCGGGACAGGGGCCGACACAGATACGCAGTATTTT. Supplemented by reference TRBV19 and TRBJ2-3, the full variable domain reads DGGITQSPKYLFRKEGQNVTLSCEQNLNHDAMYWYRQDPGQGLRLIYYSQIVNDFQKGDIAEGYSVSREKKESFPLTVTSAQKNPTAFYLCASSSGTGADTDTQYFGPGTRLTVL.

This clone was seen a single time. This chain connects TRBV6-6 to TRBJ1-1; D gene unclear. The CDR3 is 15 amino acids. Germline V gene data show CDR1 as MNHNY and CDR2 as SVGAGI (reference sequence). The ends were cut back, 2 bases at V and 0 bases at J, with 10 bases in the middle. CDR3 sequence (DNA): TGTGCCAGCAGTTACGGAAGGATCTTGAACACTGAAGCTTTCTTT. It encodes CASSYGRILNTEAFF.

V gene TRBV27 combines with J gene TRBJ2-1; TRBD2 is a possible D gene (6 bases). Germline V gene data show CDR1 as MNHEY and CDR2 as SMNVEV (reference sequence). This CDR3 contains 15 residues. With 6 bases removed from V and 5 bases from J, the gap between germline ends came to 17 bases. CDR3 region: CASSHLWGGDNEQFF. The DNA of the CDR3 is TGTGCCAGCAGCCACCTGTGGGGAGGAGACAATGAGCAGTTCTTC.

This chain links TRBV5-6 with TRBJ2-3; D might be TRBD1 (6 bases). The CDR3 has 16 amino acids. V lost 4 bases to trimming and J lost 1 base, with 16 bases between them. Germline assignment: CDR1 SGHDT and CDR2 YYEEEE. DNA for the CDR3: TGTGCCAGCAGCCACGGGACAATTGGCCGCACAGATACGCAGTATTTT. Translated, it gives CASSHGTIGRTDTQYF. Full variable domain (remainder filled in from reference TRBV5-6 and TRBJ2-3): DAGVTQSPTHLIKTRGQQVTLRCSPKSGHDTVSWYQQALGQGPQFIFQYYEEEERQRGNFPDRFSGHQFPNYSSELNVNALLLGDSALYLCASSHGTIGRTDTQYFGPGTRLTVL.

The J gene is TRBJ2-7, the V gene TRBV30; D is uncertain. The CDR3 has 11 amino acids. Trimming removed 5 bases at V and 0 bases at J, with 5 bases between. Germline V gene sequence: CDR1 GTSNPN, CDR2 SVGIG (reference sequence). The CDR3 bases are TGTGCCTGGTCAAACTCCTACGAGCAGTACTTC. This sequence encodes CAWSNSYEQYF. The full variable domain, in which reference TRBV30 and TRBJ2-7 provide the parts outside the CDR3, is SQTIHQWPATLVQPVGSPLSLECTVEGTSNPNLYWYRQAAGRGLQLLFYSVGIGQISSEVPQNLSASRPQDRQFILSSKKLLLSDSGFYLCAWSNSYEQYFGPGTRLTVT.

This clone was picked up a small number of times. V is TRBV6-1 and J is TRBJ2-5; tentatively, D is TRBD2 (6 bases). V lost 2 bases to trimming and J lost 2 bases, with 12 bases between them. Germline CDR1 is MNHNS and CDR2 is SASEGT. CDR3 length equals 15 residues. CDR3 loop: CASSEQEGLQETQYF. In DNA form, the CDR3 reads TGTGCCAGCAGTGAACAGGAGGGCTTACAAGAGACCCAGTACTTC.

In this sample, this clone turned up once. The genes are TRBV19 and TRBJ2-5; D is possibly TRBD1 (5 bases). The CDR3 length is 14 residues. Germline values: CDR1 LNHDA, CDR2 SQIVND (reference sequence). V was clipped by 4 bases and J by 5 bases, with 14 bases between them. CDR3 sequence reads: CASSKRGTGETQYF. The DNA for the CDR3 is TGTGCCAGTAGTAAAAGGGGCACTGGGGAGACCCAGTACTTC.